These 5 T cell receptor beta chains share one sample of origin, sequenced in a study of T cells in Graves' hyperthyroidism and ophthalmopathy. RNA transcripts gave rise to amplified TCR beta CDR3 regions. HTBI primers were used for first-round RT-PCR of the TCR CDR3. In TCRdb, the multiplex PCR reads were re-called with MiXCR into one record per CDR3 protein. The sample yields about 410,000 distinct CDR3 sequences, approximately 15% seen once. Sequencing used blood. Receptor source: a man between 18 and 29 years old with Graves' ophthalmopathy.

J is TRBJ2-5 and V is TRBV5-6, with 9 bases aligning to TRBD1. The CDR3 consists of 15 residues. Germline lookup yields CDR1 SGHDT and CDR2 YYEEEE. J gave up 5 bases and V 1 base, and 6 bases lay outside the gene matches. The CDR3 region is CASSLIQGARETQYF. The CDR3 DNA reads TGTGCCAGCAGCTTGATACAGGGGGCACGGGAGACCCAGTACTTC.

This clonotype was seen repeatedly, ten times or more. The chain has TRBV20-1 and TRBJ1-2, with 8 bases fitting TRBD1. J was trimmed by 8 bases and V by 0 bases; bases with no gene match: 17. From germline, CDR1 is DFQATT and CDR2 SNEGSKA (reference sequence). The CDR3 is 17 amino acids. The CDR3 reads CSARDSGQDNLRKGYTF. The CDR3, as DNA: TGCAGTGCTAGAGATTCGGGACAGGACAATCTACGGAAGGGCTACACCTTC.

The table lists this clonotype with many counts. The rearrangement uses TRBV7-9 and TRBJ2-3; 10 bases align to TRBD1. Germline CDR1 is SEHNR and CDR2 is FQNEAQ (reference sequence). The CDR3 loop spans 17 amino acids. V lost 5 bases to trimming and J lost 2 bases; unmatched junction nucleotides: 10. CDR3 bases: TGTGCCAGCAGCAGCCGGGACAGGGGTCCCACCACAGATACGCAGTATTTT. Its translation: CASSSRDRGPTTDTQYF. Full variable domain (missing parts from reference TRBV7-9 and TRBJ2-3): DTGVSQNPRHKITKRGQNVTFRCDPISEHNRLYWYRQTLGQGPEFLTYFQNEAQLEKSRLLSDRFSAERPKGSFSTLEIQRTEQGDSAMYLCASSSRDRGPTTDTQYFGPGTRLTVL.

A note on this clonotype: A read error may explain this, as a much larger clone is one base away. The chain recombines TRBV7-9 with TRBJ2-1; the match to TRBD2 covers 12 bases. The CDR3 is 16 amino acids. In germline, CDR1 is SEHNR, CDR2 FQNEAQ (reference sequence). CDR3 residues: CASSFRLAGAYNEQLF. As DNA, the CDR3 is TGTGCCAGCAGCTTCCGACTAGCGGGGGCCTACAATGAGCAGCTCTTC. Full variable domain (remainder filled in from reference TRBV7-9 and TRBJ2-1): DTGVSQNPRHKITKRGQNVTFRCDPISEHNRLYWYRQTLGQGPEFLTYFQNEAQLEKSRLLSDRFSAERPKGSFSTLEIQRTEQGDSAMYLCASSFRLAGAYNEQLFGPGTRLTVL.

In this sample, this clonotype turned up many times. The V call is TRBV11-2, the J call TRBJ2-7, with 9 nucleotides matching TRBD2. J was trimmed by 4 bases and V by 3 bases; bases with no gene match: 7. CDR1 is SGHAT, CDR2 FQNNGV, per germline. This CDR3 has 15 amino acids. The CDR3 loop is CASSLGSGGRYEQYF. CDR3 nucleotides: TGTGCCAGCAGCTTGGGGAGCGGGGGGCGGTACGAGCAGTACTTC.